This is a list of T cell receptor beta chains from one sample in a study of post-analysis software for immune sequencing data. TCRdb used MiXCR to reprocess the PCR reads, holding one entry per CDR3 protein. The data hold fewer than 850,000 distinct CDR3 sequences, with roughly 46% observed a single time. The specimen sequenced was blood. All receptors come from a girl aged 10 to 17 with multiple sclerosis. CDR3s include the opening cysteine and the closing phenylalanine or tryptophan. The order of the fields is CDR3 protein, CDR3 DNA, clone size, D gene, J gene, V gene. D genes are given only for firm matches. The size of a clone is reported for some rows only, either as once, few or many, or as a class for expanded clones.

CDR3aa: CSANWDRGTEAFF
CDR3nt: TGCAGTGCTAATTGGGACAGGGGTACTGAAGCTTTCTTT
abundance: few
d_gene: TRBD1
j_gene: TRBJ1-1
v_gene: TRBV20-1

CDR3aa: CSAKVPSFNEQFF
CDR3nt: TGCAGTGCTAAGGTCCCCTCTTTTAATGAGCAGTTCTTC
abundance: -
d_gene: -
j_gene: TRBJ2-1
v_gene: TRBV20-1

CDR3aa: CATSDFGQGANEQYF
CDR3nt: TGTGCCACCAGTGACTTCGGACAGGGGGCCAATGAGCAGTACTTC
abundance: -
d_gene: TRBD1
j_gene: TRBJ2-5
v_gene: TRBV24-1

CDR3aa: CASSMALAGVGETQYF
CDR3nt: TGTGCCAGTAGTATGGCCCTAGCGGGAGTCGGAGAGACCCAGTACTTC
abundance: -
d_gene: TRBD2
j_gene: TRBJ2-5
v_gene: TRBV19

CDR3aa: CSVTGTSGGEQFF
CDR3nt: TGCAGCGTTACAGGGACTAGCGGAGGTGAGCAGTTCTTC
abundance: -
d_gene: TRBD2
j_gene: TRBJ2-1
v_gene: TRBV29-1

CDR3aa: CASRNPTGLYGYTF
CDR3nt: TGTGCCAGCAGGAACCCGACAGGACTCTATGGCTACACCTTC
abundance: -
d_gene: -
j_gene: TRBJ1-2
v_gene: TRBV27

CDR3aa: CSGGSGANVLTF
CDR3nt: TGCAGTGGAGGGTCTGGGGCCAACGTCCTGACTTTC
abundance: -
d_gene: -
j_gene: TRBJ2-6
v_gene: TRBV20-1

CDR3aa: CASSEVGLGKYF
CDR3nt: TGTGCCAGCAGTGAAGTGGGCCTTGGGAAGTACTTC
abundance: -
d_gene: -
j_gene: TRBJ2-5
v_gene: TRBV6-1

CDR3aa: CASSYANGGRNSYNEQFF
CDR3nt: TGTGCCAGCAGTTACGCAAACGGCGGGAGAAATTCCTACAATGAGCAGTTCTTC
abundance: -
d_gene: TRBD2
j_gene: TRBJ2-1
v_gene: TRBV6-2/TRBV6-3

CDR3aa: CGVEDPEGPPNYGYTF
CDR3nt: TGCGGCGTTGAAGATCCGGAAGGGCCACCTAACTATGGCTACACCTTC
abundance: -
d_gene: -
j_gene: TRBJ1-2
v_gene: TRBV29-1

CDR3aa: CASSPPGGETEAFF
CDR3nt: TGTGCCAGCAGTCCCCCGGGGGGGGAGACTGAAGCTTTCTTT
abundance: -
d_gene: -
j_gene: TRBJ1-1
v_gene: TRBV6-5

CDR3aa: CASSPRLAGDHTDTQYF
CDR3nt: TGTGCCAGCAGCCCGAGACTAGCGGGAGACCACACAGATACGCAGTATTTT
abundance: few
d_gene: TRBD2
j_gene: TRBJ2-3
v_gene: TRBV27

CDR3aa: CASSYSKYPLTDTQYF
CDR3nt: TGTGCCAGCAGTTACTCAAAGTACCCGCTCACAGATACGCAGTATTTT
abundance: -
d_gene: -
j_gene: TRBJ2-3
v_gene: TRBV6-5

CDR3aa: CAIADSPSSYNEQFF
CDR3nt: TGTGCCATCGCTGACAGCCCGAGCTCCTACAATGAGCAGTTCTTC
abundance: many
d_gene: -
j_gene: TRBJ2-1
v_gene: TRBV10-3

CDR3aa: CASSLAQGHEQYF
CDR3nt: TGTGCCAGCAGCTTAGCACAGGGACACGAGCAGTACTTC
abundance: -
d_gene: -
j_gene: TRBJ2-7
v_gene: TRBV7-9

CDR3aa: CASSQAKQRYEQYF
CDR3nt: TGTGCCAGCAGCCAAGCCAAACAACGCTACGAGCAGTACTTC
abundance: -
d_gene: -
j_gene: TRBJ2-7
v_gene: TRBV4-2

CDR3aa: CASRNVGTGGSPYEQYF
CDR3nt: TGTGCCAGCAGAAATGTCGGGACAGGAGGTTCCCCCTACGAGCAGTACTTC
abundance: -
d_gene: TRBD1
j_gene: TRBJ2-7
v_gene: TRBV5-6

CDR3aa: CASSLDRGRIETQYF
CDR3nt: TGTGCCAGCAGTTTAGACAGGGGAAGAATTGAGACCCAGTACTTC
abundance: -
d_gene: TRBD1
j_gene: TRBJ2-5
v_gene: TRBV12-3/TRBV12-4

CDR3aa: CSVGTGNQETQYF
CDR3nt: TGCAGCGTTGGGACAGGGAACCAAGAGACCCAGTACTTC
abundance: -
d_gene: TRBD1
j_gene: TRBJ2-5
v_gene: TRBV29-1

CDR3aa: CASSGLRGALAKNIQYF
CDR3nt: TGTGCCAGCAGTGGTCTCAGGGGAGCCCTAGCCAAAAACATTCAGTACTTC
abundance: -
d_gene: -
j_gene: TRBJ2-4
v_gene: TRBV28

CDR3aa: CASSDSALAGANEQFF
CDR3nt: TGTGCCAGCAGTGACTCCGCTCTAGCGGGAGCCAATGAGCAGTTCTTC
abundance: few
d_gene: TRBD2
j_gene: TRBJ2-1
v_gene: TRBV6-4

CDR3aa: CATSSTGVEQYF
CDR3nt: TGTGCCACCAGCAGCACAGGGGTTGAGCAGTACTTC
abundance: -
d_gene: TRBD1
j_gene: TRBJ2-5
v_gene: TRBV15

CDR3aa: CASRRATAETQYF
CDR3nt: TGTGCCAGCAGGCGGGCCACCGCAGAGACCCAGTACTTC
abundance: -
d_gene: -
j_gene: TRBJ2-5
v_gene: TRBV7-2

CDR3aa: CSARGVDEQFF
CDR3nt: TGCAGTGCTCGGGGCGTAGATGAGCAGTTCTTC
abundance: -
d_gene: -
j_gene: TRBJ2-1
v_gene: TRBV20-1

CDR3aa: CATSRDITGVYGYTF
CDR3nt: TGTGCCACCAGCAGAGATATAACAGGGGTCTATGGCTACACCTTC
abundance: few
d_gene: TRBD1
j_gene: TRBJ1-2
v_gene: TRBV15

CDR3aa: CASSFSIDRPQETQYF
CDR3nt: TGTGCCAGCAGTTTCTCCATAGACAGACCTCAAGAGACCCAGTACTTC
abundance: -
d_gene: -
j_gene: TRBJ2-5
v_gene: TRBV6-6

CDR3aa: CASSKYGTNNEQYF
CDR3nt: TGTGCCAGCAGCAAGTACGGGACGAACAATGAGCAGTACTTC
abundance: -
d_gene: -
j_gene: TRBJ2-4
v_gene: TRBV12-3/TRBV12-4

CDR3aa: CASSTTSDSLGQYF
CDR3nt: TGTGCCAGCAGCACGACTAGCGACTCCCTGGGGCAGTACTTC
abundance: few
d_gene: TRBD2
j_gene: TRBJ2-7
v_gene: TRBV7-8

CDR3aa: CASSQTTGGSGEQYF
CDR3nt: TGCGCCAGCAGCCAGACGACAGGGGGCTCGGGCGAGCAGTACTTC
abundance: -
d_gene: TRBD1
j_gene: TRBJ2-7
v_gene: TRBV5-1

CDR3aa: CANSGTGQFTGNTIYF
CDR3nt: TGTGCCAACAGTGGGACAGGCCAGTTCACGGGAAACACCATATATTTT
abundance: once
d_gene: TRBD1
j_gene: TRBJ1-3
v_gene: TRBV2

CDR3aa: CSVAIDSYEQYF
CDR3nt: TGCAGCGTTGCAATCGACTCCTACGAGCAGTACTTC
abundance: few
d_gene: -
j_gene: TRBJ2-7
v_gene: TRBV29-1

CDR3aa: CASSVDRGAYEQYF
CDR3nt: TGTGCCAGCAGTGTAGACAGGGGTGCATACGAGCAGTACTTC
abundance: -
d_gene: TRBD1
j_gene: TRBJ2-7
v_gene: TRBV2

CDR3aa: CASSSFSPDTQYF
CDR3nt: TGTGCCAGCAGTTCATTTAGCCCAGATACGCAGTATTTT
abundance: -
d_gene: -
j_gene: TRBJ2-3
v_gene: TRBV27

CDR3aa: CATQLAGTYNEQFF
CDR3nt: TGTGCCACCCAGTTGGCAGGGACCTACAATGAGCAGTTCTTC
abundance: -
d_gene: -
j_gene: TRBJ2-1
v_gene: TRBV27

CDR3aa: CASSFVSGSGDGEQFF
CDR3nt: TGCGCCAGCAGCTTTGTTAGCGGGAGTGGGGACGGTGAGCAGTTCTTC
abundance: -
d_gene: TRBD2
j_gene: TRBJ2-1
v_gene: TRBV5-1

CDR3aa: CASSDGTGSYEQYF
CDR3nt: TGTGCCAGCAGTGACGGGACCGGCTCCTACGAGCAGTACTTC
abundance: few
d_gene: -
j_gene: TRBJ2-7
v_gene: TRBV12-3/TRBV12-4

CDR3aa: CASSSGTGYQPQHF
CDR3nt: TGTGCCAGCAGCTCCGGGACAGGCTATCAGCCCCAGCATTTT
abundance: -
d_gene: TRBD1
j_gene: TRBJ1-5
v_gene: TRBV12-3/TRBV12-4

CDR3aa: CASSLPGQSEQYF
CDR3nt: TGTGCCAGCAGCTTGCCCGGACAGTCCGAGCAGTACTTC
abundance: -
d_gene: -
j_gene: TRBJ2-7
v_gene: TRBV5-5

CDR3aa: CASAGLEETQYF
CDR3nt: TGTGCCAGCGCCGGGTTAGAAGAGACCCAGTACTTC
abundance: few
d_gene: -
j_gene: TRBJ2-5
v_gene: TRBV2

CDR3aa: CSVRTSGSVGEQYF
CDR3nt: TGCAGCGTTCGGACTAGCGGGAGTGTTGGCGAGCAGTACTTC
abundance: -
d_gene: TRBD2
j_gene: TRBJ2-7
v_gene: TRBV29-1

CDR3aa: CASSLGANEYNEQFF
CDR3nt: TGTGCCAGCAGCTTGGGGGCGAACGAGTACAATGAGCAGTTCTTC
abundance: -
d_gene: -
j_gene: TRBJ2-1
v_gene: TRBV7-3

CDR3aa: CASTETGVFGEQYF
CDR3nt: TGTGCCAGCACCGAGACAGGGGTCTTTGGGGAGCAGTACTTC
abundance: -
d_gene: TRBD1
j_gene: TRBJ2-5
v_gene: TRBV6-2/TRBV6-3

CDR3aa: CASSLDLADEQYF
CDR3nt: TGCGCCAGCAGCTTGGACCTAGCGGATGAGCAGTACTTC
abundance: -
d_gene: TRBD2
j_gene: TRBJ2-5
v_gene: TRBV5-1

CDR3aa: CSAQGGRVPTETQYF
CDR3nt: TGCAGCGCGCAAGGGGGCAGGGTCCCAACAGAGACCCAGTACTTC
abundance: -
d_gene: TRBD1
j_gene: TRBJ2-5
v_gene: TRBV29-1

CDR3aa: CASSSRGTSGANVLTF
CDR3nt: TGTGCCAGCAGCTCACGCGGGACCTCTGGGGCCAACGTCCTGACTTTC
abundance: -
d_gene: -
j_gene: TRBJ2-6
v_gene: TRBV4-2

CDR3aa: CASNSGTGDGYTF
CDR3nt: TGTGCCAGCAATTCCGGGACAGGGGATGGCTACACCTTC
abundance: few
d_gene: TRBD1
j_gene: TRBJ1-2
v_gene: TRBV2

CDR3aa: CASSLEEVYNEQFF
CDR3nt: TGTGCCAGCAGCCTAGAAGAGGTTTACAATGAGCAGTTCTTC
abundance: -
d_gene: -
j_gene: TRBJ2-1
v_gene: TRBV11-2

CDR3aa: CASSRDGTGAYNEQFF
CDR3nt: TGTGCCAGCAGTCGAGACGGGACAGGGGCGTACAATGAGCAGTTCTTC
abundance: -
d_gene: TRBD1
j_gene: TRBJ2-1
v_gene: TRBV6-5

CDR3aa: CASSVGQGETQYF
CDR3nt: TGTGCCAGCAGTGTCGGACAGGGTGAGACCCAGTACTTC
abundance: few
d_gene: TRBD1
j_gene: TRBJ2-5
v_gene: TRBV12-3/TRBV12-4

CDR3aa: CSAPTSGRYEQYF
CDR3nt: TGCAGTGCCCCGACTAGCGGGAGATACGAGCAGTACTTC
abundance: -
d_gene: TRBD2
j_gene: TRBJ2-7
v_gene: TRBV20-1

CDR3aa: CSAKGPTGAEQYF
CDR3nt: TGCAGTGCCAAGGGGCCTACAGGCGCCGAGCAGTACTTC
abundance: -
d_gene: -
j_gene: TRBJ2-7
v_gene: TRBV20-1

CDR3aa: CASSPPSGTGFYNEQFF
CDR3nt: TGTGCCAGCAGCCCCCCCTCCGGGACGGGATTTTACAATGAGCAGTTCTTC
abundance: few
d_gene: -
j_gene: TRBJ2-1
v_gene: TRBV7-2

CDR3aa: CASSMDWGDTQYF
CDR3nt: TGTGCCAGCAGTATGGACTGGGGAGATACGCAGTATTTT
abundance: -
d_gene: -
j_gene: TRBJ2-3
v_gene: TRBV27

CDR3aa: CASSLAGQLNTEAFF
CDR3nt: TGTGCCAGCAGCTTAGCGGGGCAGTTGAACACTGAAGCTTTCTTT
abundance: -
d_gene: -
j_gene: TRBJ1-1
v_gene: TRBV7-8

CDR3aa: CASSLSRVATEAFF
CDR3nt: TGTGCCAGCAGCTTGAGCCGGGTGGCTACTGAAGCTTTCTTT
abundance: -
d_gene: -
j_gene: TRBJ1-1
v_gene: TRBV7-2

CDR3aa: CSALRVAGGLETQYF
CDR3nt: TGCAGTGCCCTGAGGGTAGCGGGAGGATTAGAGACCCAGTACTTC
abundance: -
d_gene: TRBD2
j_gene: TRBJ2-5
v_gene: TRBV20-1

CDR3aa: CSVVLSVDTEAFF
CDR3nt: TGCAGCGTAGTACTGAGCGTGGACACTGAAGCTTTCTTT
abundance: few
d_gene: -
j_gene: TRBJ1-1
v_gene: TRBV29-1

CDR3aa: CASSLAVRTYEQYF
CDR3nt: TGCGCCAGCAGCTTGGCGGTCAGAACCTACGAGCAGTACTTC
abundance: few
d_gene: -
j_gene: TRBJ2-7
v_gene: TRBV5-1

CDR3aa: CSASNPRKGANQPQHF
CDR3nt: TGCAGTGCTAGCAACCCCCGTAAGGGGGCCAATCAGCCCCAGCATTTT
abundance: few
d_gene: TRBD1
j_gene: TRBJ1-5
v_gene: TRBV20-1